Listed here are 18 T cell receptor beta chains from one sample, sequenced in a study of blood T cell repertoires in COVID-19. Some clones are missing from TCRdb's copy, which holds only in-frame ones; the method was immunoSEQ multiplex PCR. Of roughly 120,000 clones listed, 90% are singletons. Source material: peripheral blood. Every receptor here comes from a human donor with active COVID-19. The donor label of this sample is uncertain.

J is TRBJ2-1 and V is TRBV9; 9 nucleotides line up with TRBD1. Unmatched junction bases numbered 1, after V lost 0 bases and J lost 0 bases. This CDR3 is 16 amino acids long. Germline V lookup: CDR1 SGDLS, CDR2 YYNGEE. CDR3 in DNA: TGTGCCAGCAGCGTAGGACAGGGGGACTCCTACAATGAGCAGTTCTTC. Its translation: CASSVGQGDSYNEQFF.

The rearrangement uses TRBV5-1 and TRBJ2-7; D not certain. Germline V gene lookup returns CDR1 SGHRS and CDR2 YFSETQ. Trimming stripped 0 bases from V and 2 bases from J, with 9 bases between. The CDR3 length is 14 residues. The CDR3 sequence: CASSLGAATYEQYF. The CDR3 DNA reads TGCGCCAGCAGCTTGGGGGCAGCCACCTACGAGCAGTACTTC.

V and J are TRBV6-1 and TRBJ2-7, with D perhaps TRBD1 (5 bases). The germline V gene encodes CDR1 MNHNS and CDR2 SASEGT. CDR3 length: 14 residues. The germline V and J ends were trimmed by 2 bases and 6 bases, with 14 bases remaining between them. CDR3 residues: CASSESLGRSEQYF. Written as DNA, the CDR3 is TGTGCCAGCAGTGAAAGTTTGGGGCGGTCCGAGCAGTACTTC.

The chain couples TRBV7-2 to TRBJ2-7, with TRBD1 matching over 9 bases. The CDR3 runs to 16 residues. CDR1 SGHTA and CDR2 FQGNSA come from the germline V gene. Germline trimming cut 1 base from V and 2 bases from J; bases unmatched to any gene: 6. This chain's CDR3 is CASSLGPGQGAYEQYF. The DNA for the CDR3 is TGTGCCAGCAGCTTAGGACCGGGACAGGGCGCCTACGAGCAGTACTTC.

The rearrangement links TRBV9 to TRBJ1-1; D gene unclear. The CDR3 totals 14 residues. Trimming took 0 bases from V and 0 from J, leaving 6 bases between them. Germline V lookup: CDR1 SGDLS, CDR2 YYNGEE. In nucleotides, the CDR3 is TGTGCCAGCAGCGTAGCCCAGGTGAACACTGAAGCTTTCTTT. It specifies CASSVAQVNTEAFF.

The chain combines TRBV3-1 (or the pseudogene TRBV3-2) with TRBJ2-5, with a tentative D call TRBD1 (5 bases). V lost 0 bases to trimming and J lost 1 base, with 15 bases between them. This CDR3 is 17 amino acids long. Germline-derived CDR1 and CDR2 are LGHDT and YNNKEL (reference sequence). The CDR3 DNA is TGTGCCAGCAGCCAAGATTGGGCCGCTAGGGGCCAAGAGACCCAGTACTTC. The encoded protein is CASSQDWAARGQETQYF.

Of note for this clone: The junction departs from germline at one end; a sequencing error may be responsible. DNA of the CDR3: TGTGCTAGCAGCCCCTCCCGGGACTTGGCCTCTGGAAACACCATATATTTT. This codes for CASSPSRDLASGNTIYF. V gene TRBV7-7 combines with J gene TRBJ1-3; a weak D match, TRBD1 (5 bases). Germline values: CDR1 SSHAT, CDR2 FNYEAQ (reference sequence). The CDR3 consists of 17 residues.

J is TRBJ1-2 and V is TRBV5-6; no firm D call. CDR1 SGHDT and CDR2 YYEEEE come from the germline V gene. The CDR3 covers 12 residues. Trimming pared 1 base from V and 6 bases from J, leaving 7 bases between. The CDR3 protein is CASSLLLDGYTF. CDR3 coding DNA: TGTGCCAGCAGCTTGTTACTTGATGGCTACACCTTC.

This sequence joins TRBV6-2 or TRBV6-3 and TRBJ1-5, with TRBD1 identical over 11 bases. V lost 2 bases and J lost 0; bases outside the gene matches: 6. Germline V gene sequence: CDR1 MNHEY, CDR2 SVGEGT. The CDR3 totals 18 residues. The DNA of the CDR3 is TGTGCCAGCAGTTACGGGACAGGGGGATCAAATAGCAATCAGCCCCAGCATTTT. Its protein product is CASSYGTGGSNSNQPQHF.

The chain carries TRBV7-9 and TRBJ1-2, with D uncertain. Per germline, CDR1 SEHNR and CDR2 FQNEAQ (reference sequence). The germline V and J ends were trimmed by 1 base and 2 bases, with 5 bases remaining between them. CDR3 length: 13 amino acids. CDR3 DNA sequence: TGTGCCAGCAGCTTAGGCGAGAACTATGGCTACACCTTC. Amino acid sequence: CASSLGENYGYTF.

The chain joins TRBV6-1 to TRBJ1-5; TRBD1 might be the D (5 bases). V was trimmed by 2 bases and J by 1 base, leaving 18 bases between them. The CDR3 is 18 amino acids. The germline V gene has CDR1 MNHNS and CDR2 SASEGT. The CDR3 protein is CASSEQMGGRGSNQPQHF. Here the CDR3 DNA reads TGTGCCAGCAGTGAACAGATGGGGGGACGGGGAAGCAATCAGCCCCAGCATTTT.

This chain links TRBV6-4 with TRBJ1-5; D is undetermined. The CDR3 is 15 residues long. The V end lost 3 bases, the J end lost 2 bases, and 11 bases lay between the germline ends. CDR1 is MRHNA and CDR2 is SNTAGT in the germline V gene. The CDR3 is CASSEVSGGNQPQHF. For the CDR3, the DNA is TGTGCCAGCAGTGAGGTTTCCGGGGGCAATCAGCCCCAGCATTTT.

The chain employs TRBV18 and TRBJ2-3, with no clear D. Trimming took 3 bases from V and 3 from J, leaving 4 bases between them. This CDR3 has 12 amino acids. The germline V gene has CDR1 KGHSH and CDR2 LQKENI. The CDR3 is CASSPETDTQYF. DNA of the CDR3: TGTGCCAGCTCACCCGAGACAGATACGCAGTATTTT.

The rearrangement links TRBV27 to TRBJ2-7; 7 bases agree with TRBD1. CDR1 MNHEY and CDR2 SMNVEV come from the germline V gene (reference sequence). The CDR3 extends over 16 amino acids. The trim removed 4 bases at V and 5 bases at J, leaving 14 bases unmatched. CDR3 bases: TGTGCCAGCAGTTCCCCTAGCCTGACAGGGTTTAACGAGCAGTACTTC. Translation: CASSSPSLTGFNEQYF.

The rearrangement joins TRBV6-2 or TRBV6-3 to TRBJ2-5; no clear D gene. Trimming pared 2 bases from V and 4 bases from J, leaving 8 bases between. Germline V gene lookup returns CDR1 MNHEY and CDR2 SVGEGT. The CDR3 is 13 amino acids. DNA of the CDR3: TGTGCCAGCAGTTACACAGTCACAGAGACCCAGTACTTC. The encoded protein is CASSYTVTETQYF.

The chain joins TRBV6-5 to TRBJ2-5; 7 bases line up with TRBD1. V gave up 4 bases and J gave up 0 bases; unmatched junction bases: 5. The CDR3 runs to 15 residues. Germline lookup yields CDR1 MNHEY and CDR2 SVGAGI. The CDR3 DNA sequence: TGTGCCAGCAGTTTTCGGACAGGAGACCAAGAGACCCAGTACTTC. It codes for CASSFRTGDQETQYF.

This chain links TRBV7-3 with TRBJ2-6; 7 bases map to TRBD1. There are 17 residues in the CDR3. V was clipped by 2 bases and J by 0 bases; unmatched bases: 4. In germline, CDR1 is SGHTA, CDR2 FQGTGA. The CDR3 region has the DNA TGTGCCAGCAGCTTACCCTGGACAGGCTCTGGGGCCAACGTCCTGACTTTC. Translated: CASSLPWTGSGANVLTF.

This rearrangement joins TRBV5-6 to TRBJ2-7; possibly TRBD1 for D (6 bases). This CDR3 spans 15 amino acids. V gave up 5 bases and J gave up 2 bases, with 17 bases separating them. CDR1 SGHDT and CDR2 YYEEEE come from the germline V gene. CDR3 nucleotides: TGTGCCAGCAGTCAGACAGGAGTCCCCCCCTACGAGCAGTACTTC. Its translation: CASSQTGVPPYEQYF. The variable domain in full, with the rest retrieved from reference TRBV5-6 and TRBJ2-7, is DAGVTQSPTHLIKTRGQQVTLRCSPKSGHDTVSWYQQALGQGPQFIFQYYEEEERQRGNFPDRFSGHQFPNYSSELNVNALLLGDSALYLCASSQTGVPPYEQYFGPGTRLTVT.